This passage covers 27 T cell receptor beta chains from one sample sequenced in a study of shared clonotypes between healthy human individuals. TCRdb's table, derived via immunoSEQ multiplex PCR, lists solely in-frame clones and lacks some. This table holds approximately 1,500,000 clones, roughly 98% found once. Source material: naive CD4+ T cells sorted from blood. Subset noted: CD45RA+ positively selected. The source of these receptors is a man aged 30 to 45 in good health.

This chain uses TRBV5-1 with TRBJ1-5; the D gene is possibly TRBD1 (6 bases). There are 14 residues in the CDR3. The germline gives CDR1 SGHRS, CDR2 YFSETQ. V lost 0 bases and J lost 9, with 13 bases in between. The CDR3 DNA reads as TGCGCCAGCAGCTTGGACAGGGAAGGAGGGCCCCAGCATTTT. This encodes CASSLDREGGPQHF.

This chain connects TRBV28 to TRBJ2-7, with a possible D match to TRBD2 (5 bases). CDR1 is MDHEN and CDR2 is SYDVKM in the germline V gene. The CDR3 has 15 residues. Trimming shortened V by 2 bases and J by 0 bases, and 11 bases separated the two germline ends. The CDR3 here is CASSLVGVDSYEQYF. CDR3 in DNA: TGTGCCAGCAGTTTAGTCGGGGTTGACTCCTACGAGCAGTACTTC.

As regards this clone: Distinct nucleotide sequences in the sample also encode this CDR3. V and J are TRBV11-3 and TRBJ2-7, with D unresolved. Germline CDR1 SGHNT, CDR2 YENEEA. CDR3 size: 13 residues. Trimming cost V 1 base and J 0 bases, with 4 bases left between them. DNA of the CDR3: TGTGCCAGCAGCTTAGGCGACTCCTACGAGCAGTACTTC. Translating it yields CASSLGDSYEQYF.

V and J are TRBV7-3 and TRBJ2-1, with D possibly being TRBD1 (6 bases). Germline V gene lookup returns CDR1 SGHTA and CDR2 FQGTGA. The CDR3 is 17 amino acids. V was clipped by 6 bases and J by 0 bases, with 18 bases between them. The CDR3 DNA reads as TGTGCCAGCAGTTCCCAGGACAGACTTAGCTCCTACAATGAGCAGTTCTTC. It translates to CASSSQDRLSSYNEQFF. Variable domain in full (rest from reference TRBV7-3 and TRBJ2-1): GAGVSQTPSNKVTEKGKYVELRCDPISGHTALYWYRQSLGQGPEFLIYFQGTGAADDSGLPNDRFFAVRPEGSVSTLKIQRTERGDSAVYLCASSSQDRLSSYNEQFFGPGTRLTVL.

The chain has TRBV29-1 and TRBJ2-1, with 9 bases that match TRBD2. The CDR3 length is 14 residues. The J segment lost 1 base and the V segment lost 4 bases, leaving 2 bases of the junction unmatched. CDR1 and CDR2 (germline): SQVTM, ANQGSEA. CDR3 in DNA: TGCAGCGTTGGTGGACTAGCGTCCTACAATGAGCAGTTCTTC. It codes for CSVGGLASYNEQFF.

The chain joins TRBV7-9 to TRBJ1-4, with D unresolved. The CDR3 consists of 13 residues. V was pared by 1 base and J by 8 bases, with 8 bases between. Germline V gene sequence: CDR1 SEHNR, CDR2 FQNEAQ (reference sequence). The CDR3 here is CASSLVSAEKLFF. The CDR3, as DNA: TGTGCCAGCAGCTTAGTTTCGGCCGAAAAACTGTTTTTT. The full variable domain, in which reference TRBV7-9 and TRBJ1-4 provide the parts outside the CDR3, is DTGVSQNPRHKITKRGQNVTFRCDPISEHNRLYWYRQTLGQGPEFLTYFQNEAQLEKSRLLSDRFSAERPKGSFSTLEIQRTEQGDSAMYLCASSLVSAEKLFFGSGTQLSVL.

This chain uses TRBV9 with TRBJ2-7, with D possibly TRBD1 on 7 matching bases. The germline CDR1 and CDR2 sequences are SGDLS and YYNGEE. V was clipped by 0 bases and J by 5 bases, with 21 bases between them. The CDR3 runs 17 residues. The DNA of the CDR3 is TGTGCCAGCAGCGTAGCTCCAGGGGGGCGCCTATCTCACGAGCAGTACTTC. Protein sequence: CASSVAPGGRLSHEQYF.

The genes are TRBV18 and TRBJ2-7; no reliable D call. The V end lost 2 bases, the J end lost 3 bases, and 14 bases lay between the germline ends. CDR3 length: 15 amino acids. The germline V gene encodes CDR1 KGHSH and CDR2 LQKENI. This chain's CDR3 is CASSPASGPFYEQYF. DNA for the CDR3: TGTGCCAGCTCACCAGCGTCAGGTCCTTTCTACGAGCAGTACTTC.

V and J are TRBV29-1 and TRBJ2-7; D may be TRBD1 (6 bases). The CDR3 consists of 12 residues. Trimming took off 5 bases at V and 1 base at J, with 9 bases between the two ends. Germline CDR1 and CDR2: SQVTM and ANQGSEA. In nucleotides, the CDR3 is TGCAGCGTTAGGACAGTTTCCTACGAGCAGTACTTC. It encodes CSVRTVSYEQYF.

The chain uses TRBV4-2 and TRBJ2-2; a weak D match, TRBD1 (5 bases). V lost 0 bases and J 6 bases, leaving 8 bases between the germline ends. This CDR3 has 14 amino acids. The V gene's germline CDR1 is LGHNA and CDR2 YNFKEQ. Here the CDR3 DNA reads TGTGCCAGCAGCCAAGATCAGGGCCCCGGGGAGCTGTTTTTT. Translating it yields CASSQDQGPGELFF.

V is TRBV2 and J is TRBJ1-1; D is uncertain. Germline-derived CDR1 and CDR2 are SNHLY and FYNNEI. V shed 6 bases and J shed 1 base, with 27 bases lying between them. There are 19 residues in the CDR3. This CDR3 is CASSLSRTRPGRKNTEAFF. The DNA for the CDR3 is TGTGCCAGCAGCCTAAGTCGGACCAGGCCTGGGCGGAAGAACACTGAAGCTTTCTTT.

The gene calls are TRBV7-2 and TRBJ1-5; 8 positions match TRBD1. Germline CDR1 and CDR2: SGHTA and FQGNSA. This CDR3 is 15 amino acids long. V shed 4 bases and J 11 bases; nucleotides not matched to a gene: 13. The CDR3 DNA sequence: TGTGCCAGCAGCTCCTGGGGGGGGACAGGACAGTCCCAGCATTTT. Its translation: CASSSWGGTGQSQHF.

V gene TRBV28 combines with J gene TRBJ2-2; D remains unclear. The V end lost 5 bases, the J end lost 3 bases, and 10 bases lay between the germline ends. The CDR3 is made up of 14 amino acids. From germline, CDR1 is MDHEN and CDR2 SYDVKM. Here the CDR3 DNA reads TGTGCCAGCAGTCTCCGGCTCTACACCGGGGAGCTGTTTTTT. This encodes CASSLRLYTGELFF.

The CDR3 reads CATRGGSSYNEQFF. The DNA of the CDR3 is TGTGCCACCCGGGGCGGGAGCTCCTACAATGAGCAGTTCTTC. V usage is TRBV27 and J usage is TRBJ2-1; TRBD2 matches 7 bases. With V trimmed by 10 bases and J by 0 bases, 6 bases remained unmatched. Germline lookup yields CDR1 MNHEY and CDR2 SMNVEV (reference sequence). The CDR3 contains 14 residues.

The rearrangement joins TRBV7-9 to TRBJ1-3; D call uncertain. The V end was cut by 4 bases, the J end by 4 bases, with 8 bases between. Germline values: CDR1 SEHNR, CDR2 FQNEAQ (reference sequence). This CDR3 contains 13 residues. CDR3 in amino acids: CASSYRKGNTIYF. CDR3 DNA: TGTGCCAGCAGCTACCGGAAAGGAAACACCATATATTTT.

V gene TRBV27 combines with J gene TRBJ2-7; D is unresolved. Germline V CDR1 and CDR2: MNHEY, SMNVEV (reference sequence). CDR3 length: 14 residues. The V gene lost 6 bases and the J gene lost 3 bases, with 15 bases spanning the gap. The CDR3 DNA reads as TGTGCCAGCAGAGCCCCAACCTCTGTCTACGAGCAGTACTTC. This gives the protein CASRAPTSVYEQYF.

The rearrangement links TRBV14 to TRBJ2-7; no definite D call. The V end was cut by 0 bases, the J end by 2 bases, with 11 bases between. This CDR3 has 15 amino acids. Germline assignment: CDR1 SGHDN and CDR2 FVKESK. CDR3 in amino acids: CASSQDVRTTYEQYF. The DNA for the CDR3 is TGTGCCAGCAGCCAAGACGTACGTACGACCTACGAGCAGTACTTC.

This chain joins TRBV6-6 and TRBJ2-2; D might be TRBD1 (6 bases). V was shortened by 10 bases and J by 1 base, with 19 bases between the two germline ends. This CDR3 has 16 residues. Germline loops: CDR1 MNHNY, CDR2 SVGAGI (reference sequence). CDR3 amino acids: CATGRGGQGNTGELFF. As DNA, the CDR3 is TGTGCCACGGGGAGAGGGGGTCAGGGGAACACCGGGGAGCTGTTTTTT.

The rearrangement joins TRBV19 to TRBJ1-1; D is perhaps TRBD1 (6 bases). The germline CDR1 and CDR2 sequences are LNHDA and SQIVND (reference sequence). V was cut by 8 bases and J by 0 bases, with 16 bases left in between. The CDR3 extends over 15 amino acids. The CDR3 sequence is CASSGAGILNTEAFF. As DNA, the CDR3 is TGTGCCAGTTCGGGGGCAGGGATATTGAACACTGAAGCTTTCTTT.

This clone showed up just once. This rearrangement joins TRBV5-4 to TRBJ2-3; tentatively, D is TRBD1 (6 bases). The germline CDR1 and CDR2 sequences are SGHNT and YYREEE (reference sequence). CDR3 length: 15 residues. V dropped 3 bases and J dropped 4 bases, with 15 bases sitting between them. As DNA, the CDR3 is TGTGCCAGCAGCTCTCCAGGGGTTGTGCCAGATACGCAGTATTTT. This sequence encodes CASSSPGVVPDTQYF.

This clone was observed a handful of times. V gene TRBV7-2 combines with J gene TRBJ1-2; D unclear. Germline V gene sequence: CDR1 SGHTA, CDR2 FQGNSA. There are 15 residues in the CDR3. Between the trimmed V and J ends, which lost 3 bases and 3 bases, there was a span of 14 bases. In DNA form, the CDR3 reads TGTGCCAGCAGCTTGAGAGCTACGTTTGACTATGGCTACACCTTC. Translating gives CASSLRATFDYGYTF.

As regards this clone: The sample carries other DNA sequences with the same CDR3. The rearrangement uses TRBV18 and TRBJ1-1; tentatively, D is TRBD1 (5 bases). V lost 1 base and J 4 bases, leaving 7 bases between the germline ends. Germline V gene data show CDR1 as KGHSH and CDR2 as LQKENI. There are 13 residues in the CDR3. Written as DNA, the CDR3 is TGTGCCAGCTCACCACTAGGGGCCACTGAAGCTTTCTTT. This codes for CASSPLGATEAFF. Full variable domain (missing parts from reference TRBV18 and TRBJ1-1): NAGVMQNPRHLVRRRGQEARLRCSPMKGHSHVYWYRQLPEEGLKFMVYLQKENIIDESGMPKERFSAEFPKEGPSILRIQQVVRGDSAAYFCASSPLGATEAFFGQGTRLTVV.

CDR3 sequence reads: CAWTSMGGSGNTIYF. The CDR3 DNA is TGTGCCTGGACATCTATGGGGGGATCTGGAAACACCATATATTTT. The V call is TRBV30, the J call TRBJ1-3; D is perhaps TRBD1 (5 bases). From germline, CDR1 is GTSNPN and CDR2 SVGIG (reference sequence). This CDR3 region has 15 residues. V was clipped by 4 bases and J by 1 base, with 14 bases between them.

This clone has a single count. This CDR3 reads CASSVDPPSGRYEQYF. CDR3 DNA: TGTGCCAGCAGCGTAGACCCCCCCTCCGGTCGCTACGAGCAGTACTTC. The chain couples TRBV9 to TRBJ2-7; D gene ambiguous. V gave up 0 bases and J gave up 3 bases, with 16 bases separating them. The CDR3 spans 16 residues. Germline V gene sequence: CDR1 SGDLS, CDR2 YYNGEE.

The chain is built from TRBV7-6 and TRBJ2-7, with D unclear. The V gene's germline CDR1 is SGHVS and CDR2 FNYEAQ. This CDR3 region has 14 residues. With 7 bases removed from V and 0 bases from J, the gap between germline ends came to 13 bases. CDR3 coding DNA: TGTGCCAGCACCTCAGCACGGAGCTCCTACGAGCAGTACTTC. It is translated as CASTSARSSYEQYF.

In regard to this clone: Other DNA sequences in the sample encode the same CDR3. CDR3 in amino acids: CASSSGGRNYGYTF. The CDR3 bases are TGTGCCAGTAGTTCAGGGGGCAGAAACTATGGCTACACCTTC. The J gene is TRBJ1-2, the V gene TRBV19; 8 bases map to TRBD1. The V gene end was trimmed by 5 bases and the J gene end by 2 bases; junction bases not matched to a gene: 4. The germline CDR1 and CDR2 sequences are LNHDA and SQIVND (reference sequence). The CDR3 has 14 amino acids.

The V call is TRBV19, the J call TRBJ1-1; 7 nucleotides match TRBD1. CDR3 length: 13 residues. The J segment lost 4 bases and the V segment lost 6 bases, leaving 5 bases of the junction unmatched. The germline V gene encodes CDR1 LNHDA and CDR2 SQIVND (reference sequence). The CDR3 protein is CASSRTGVTEAFF. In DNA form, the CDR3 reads TGTGCCAGTAGCCGAACAGGGGTCACTGAAGCTTTCTTT.